Following are 30 T cell receptor beta chains from one sample sequenced in a study of T-cell memory formation after mild COVID-19. TCRdb re-called the 5' RACE reads through MiXCR, storing one row per CDR3 protein. The table lists 250,000 to 300,000 distinct CDR3 sequences, around 15% of them singletons. The specimen sequenced was PBMCs or a T cell subset sorted from them (not recorded which). The receptor source for this set is a man aged 18-30 years who had mild COVID-19 (a few samples of this study predate the infection). Cell type and time point are not known.

This clonotype was observed a handful of times. This chain joins TRBV15 and TRBJ1-2; no clear D. This CDR3 has 13 residues. Trimming cost V 6 bases and J 2 bases, with 10 bases left between them. CDR1 and CDR2 (germline): LNHNV, YYDKDF (reference sequence). CDR3 in DNA: TGTGCCACCAGTATGCGAGAGAACTATGGCTACACCTTC. Translated: CATSMRENYGYTF. Full variable domain (rest looked up from reference TRBV15 and TRBJ1-2): DAMVIQNPRYQVTQFGKPVTLSCSQTLNHNVMYWYQQKSSQAPKLLFHYYDKDFNNEADTPDNFQSRRPNTSFCFLDIRSPGLGDTAMYLCATSMRENYGYTFGSGTRLTVV.

In its sample, this clonotype was seen once. The chain combines TRBV6-5 with TRBJ1-2; no firm D call. The V gene's germline CDR1 is MNHEY and CDR2 SVGAGI. V lost 0 bases and J lost 3, with 8 bases in between. The CDR3 extends over 14 amino acids. The DNA for the CDR3 is TGTGCCAGCAGTTACTCAGTCGGGGACTATGGCTACACCTTC. It specifies CASSYSVGDYGYTF.

This clonotype was counted many times. The chain is built from TRBV4-2 and TRBJ2-3, with D possibly TRBD2 on 5 matching bases. The V end was cut by 4 bases, the J end by 2 bases, with 19 bases between. From germline, CDR1 is LGHNA and CDR2 YNFKEQ. The CDR3 consists of 17 residues. Written as DNA, the CDR3 is TGTGCCAGCAGCCCGACCCCCAGCGGCCCCATCACAGATACGCAGTATTTT. This encodes CASSPTPSGPITDTQYF.

The chain couples TRBV6-5 to TRBJ1-2; D remains ambiguous. The length of the CDR3 is 14 residues. CDR1 MNHEY and CDR2 SVGAGI come from the germline V gene. The V gene lost 4 bases and the J gene lost 3 bases, with 12 bases spanning the gap. CDR3 nucleotides: TGTGCCAGCAGTTCACCCCCCTGGGACTATGGCTACACCTTC. This translates into CASSSPPWDYGYTF.

This sequence joins TRBV6-2 or TRBV6-3 and TRBJ2-3; D is ambiguous. The CDR3 runs 14 residues. CDR1 and CDR2 (germline): MNHEY, SVGEGT. V shed 8 bases and J shed 4 bases, with 16 bases lying between them. The CDR3 nucleotides are TGTGCCAGCGTCCCCCGGCAGAACTCAGATACGCAGTATTTT. As protein: CASVPRQNSDTQYF.

This clonotype appeared a few times. The rearrangement joins TRBV4-3 to TRBJ1-6; TRBD1 agrees at 10 bases. V was clipped by 4 bases and J by 11 bases; unmatched bases: 8. The CDR3 consists of 15 residues. Germline lookup yields CDR1 LGHNA and CDR2 YSLEER. CDR3: CASSRGTGDSPPLHF. As DNA, the CDR3 is TGCGCCAGCAGCCGTGGGACAGGGGATTCTCCACCCCTCCACTTT.

J is TRBJ1-4 and V is TRBV7-9; D is unclear. The V and J ends lost 5 bases and 4 bases respectively, with 11 bases between them. This CDR3 contains 14 residues. CDR1 and CDR2 from the germline V gene are SEHNR and FQNEAQ (reference sequence). Here the CDR3 reads CASSQTPNNEKLFF. In nucleotides, the CDR3 is TGTGCCAGCAGCCAGACACCGAATAATGAAAAACTGTTTTTT. Based on the CDR3 plus reference TRBV7-9 and TRBJ1-4, the full variable domain is DTGVSQNPRHKITKRGQNVTFRCDPISEHNRLYWYRQTLGQGPEFLTYFQNEAQLEKSRLLSDRFSAERPKGSFSTLEIQRTEQGDSAMYLCASSQTPNNEKLFFGSGTQLSVL.

The J gene is TRBJ2-7, the V gene TRBV7-9; 8 positions agree with TRBD1. Germline lookup yields CDR1 SEHNR and CDR2 FQNEAQ (reference sequence). CDR3 length: 13 amino acids. Germline trimming cut 6 bases from V and 3 bases from J; bases unmatched to any gene: 4. CDR3 nucleotide sequence: TGTGCCAGCAGACTAGGACAGGGCTACGAGCAGTACGTC. This translates into CASRLGQGYEQYV.

The chain uses TRBV29-1 and TRBJ1-1; perhaps TRBD1 as D (6 bases). Trimming stripped 4 bases from V and 5 bases from J, with 17 bases between. The CDR3 contains 14 residues. Germline CDR1 SQVTM, CDR2 ANQGSEA. CDR3 sequence: CSVAIGGFGTEAFF. CDR3 DNA: TGCAGCGTTGCAATAGGGGGTTTTGGGACTGAAGCTTTCTTT.

This clonotype turned up a few times. This rearrangement joins TRBV6-6 to TRBJ1-5; TRBD1 aligns across 9 bases. There are 14 residues in the CDR3. CDR1 is MNHNY, CDR2 SVGAGI, per germline (reference sequence). V lost 5 bases to trimming and J lost 6 bases; unmatched junction nucleotides: 5. CDR3 sequence: CASSLTGGSQPQHF. Written as DNA, the CDR3 is TGTGCCAGCAGTCTTACAGGGGGCAGTCAGCCCCAGCATTTT.

This clonotype turned up a few times. The V and J genes are TRBV6-1 and TRBJ1-1; no clear D gene. The germline V gene encodes CDR1 MNHNS and CDR2 SASEGT. Trimming took 2 bases from V and 4 from J, leaving 11 bases between them. This CDR3 is 14 amino acids long. CDR3: CASSEIGDRTEAFF. The CDR3 region has the DNA TGTGCCAGCAGTGAAATTGGGGATCGCACTGAAGCTTTCTTT.

The J gene is TRBJ2-7, the V gene TRBV6-2 or TRBV6-3; D uncertain. The CDR3 has 12 residues. CDR1 is MNHEY and CDR2 is SVGEGT in the germline V gene. For the CDR3, the DNA is TGTGCTCAGAGGCCAGCGTACTACGAGCAGTACTTC. Protein sequence: CAQRPAYYEQYF.

This clonotype was observed a few times. CDR3 residues: CASSPWTGTGGELFF. CDR3 coding DNA: TGTGCCAGCAGCCCTTGGACAGGGACGGGCGGGGAGCTGTTTTTT. The J gene is TRBJ2-2, the V gene TRBV4-2; 8 bases line up with TRBD1. Looked up from germline, CDR1 is LGHNA and CDR2 is YNFKEQ. V shed 4 bases, J shed 7 bases, and the junction held 8 bases outside the gene matches. The CDR3 contains 15 residues.

The chain employs TRBV11-2 and TRBJ1-2; D is unclear. CDR1 is SGHAT, CDR2 FQNNGV, per germline. Trimming cost V 4 bases and J 7 bases, with 16 bases left between them. The CDR3 is made up of 14 amino acids. The CDR3 sequence: CASSSVSREGGYTF. In nucleotides, the CDR3 is TGTGCCAGCAGCTCCGTGTCCCGAGAAGGTGGCTACACCTTC.

This chain links TRBV4-3 with TRBJ1-4; D unclear. V was cut by 0 bases and J by 13 bases, with 15 bases left in between. The germline V gene encodes CDR1 LGHNA and CDR2 YSLEER. CDR3 length: 14 residues. This chain's CDR3 is CASSQDSRRSGLFF. The CDR3 bases are TGCGCCAGCAGCCAAGATTCAAGGCGGTCAGGACTGTTTTTT.

This clonotype was seen at least ten times. An end of the junction does not agree with germline; a read error may underlie this. The V and J genes are TRBV7-3 and TRBJ2-5; TRBD2 agrees at 8 bases. The CDR3 is 14 amino acids. The germline V gene has CDR1 SGHTA and CDR2 FQGTGA. CDR3 sequence reads: CASSLSQRGPPSNF. The CDR3, as DNA: TGTGCCAGCAGCTTATCCCAGCGGGGGCCCCCGTCAAACTTC.

This clonotype has at least ten counts. The chain couples TRBV6-5 to TRBJ2-1, with TRBD1 matching over 9 bases. J lost 2 bases, V lost 5 bases, and 1 base had no gene match. The germline CDR1 and CDR2 sequences are MNHEY and SVGAGI. The CDR3 is 14 residues long. The CDR3 spells CASSHRGPYNEQFF. The CDR3, as DNA: TGTGCCAGCAGTCACAGGGGGCCCTACAATGAGCAGTTCTTC.

This clonotype was recorded a few times. The V call is TRBV12-3 or TRBV12-4, the J call TRBJ1-2, with TRBD1 as a possible D gene (6 bases). This CDR3 spans 13 amino acids. V was trimmed by 4 bases and J by 6 bases, leaving 12 bases between them. DNA of the CDR3: TGTGCCAGCAGTTCCACAGGGATTGATGGCTACACCTTC. Translated: CASSSTGIDGYTF.

This clonotype turned up a few times. The chain joins TRBV20-1 to TRBJ1-1; no definite D call. CDR3 length: 13 amino acids. Trimming shortened V by 0 bases and J by 2 bases, and 7 bases separated the two germline ends. Germline V CDR1 and CDR2: DFQATT, SNEGSKA (reference sequence). The CDR3 reads CSARDRRNTEAFF. CDR3 bases: TGCAGTGCTAGAGATCGGAGAAACACTGAAGCTTTCTTT.

V is TRBV5-1 and J is TRBJ1-1, with D hard to call. The germline gives CDR1 SGHRS, CDR2 YFSETQ. Trimming cost V 0 bases and J 6 bases, with 12 bases left between them. The CDR3 consists of 14 residues. This CDR3 reads CASSLDSTSAEAFF. The CDR3 DNA is TGCGCCAGCAGCTTGGATTCGACCAGCGCTGAAGCTTTCTTT.

This clonotype was detected ten times or more. The chain joins TRBV7-2 to TRBJ2-2; unclear D gene. Germline V gene sequence: CDR1 SGHTA, CDR2 FQGNSA. V was shortened by 3 bases and J by 1 base, with 6 bases between the two germline ends. The CDR3 totals 14 residues. The CDR3 protein is CASSFRLNTGELFF. The CDR3 region has the DNA TGTGCCAGCAGCTTCCGTCTGAACACCGGGGAGCTGTTTTTT.

This clonotype occurred many times. This chain links TRBV12-3 or TRBV12-4 with TRBJ1-5; 7 nucleotides line up with TRBD1. V shed 6 bases and J 1 base; nucleotides not matched to a gene: 6. This CDR3 has 15 amino acids. The CDR3 protein is CASRIGTASNQPQHF. The CDR3, as DNA: TGTGCCAGCAGGATCGGGACAGCCAGCAATCAGCCCCAGCATTTT.

This clonotype appeared a few times. J is TRBJ2-7 and V is TRBV27, with D maybe TRBD2 (7 bases). Deletions cut 3 bases from V and 6 bases from J, with 12 bases between. Germline CDR1 reads MNHEY; CDR2 reads SMNVEV (reference sequence). The CDR3 is 13 amino acids. The CDR3 sequence: CASSFLRGLEQYF. The DNA of the CDR3 is TGTGCCAGCAGTTTTTTGCGGGGGCTCGAGCAGTACTTC.

This clonotype was counted many times. The chain links TRBV7-2 to TRBJ2-7; D is unresolved. The CDR3 runs to 12 residues. Germline CDR1 and CDR2: SGHTA and FQGNSA. Trimming took off 6 bases at V and 3 bases at J, with 9 bases between the two ends. The CDR3: CASSSTHYEQYF. The DNA for the CDR3 is TGTGCCAGCAGTTCTACCCACTACGAGCAGTACTTC.

The V call is TRBV3-1, the J call TRBJ1-2, with D unresolved. Deletions cut 1 base from V and 8 bases from J, with 11 bases between. The CDR3 spans 13 residues. In germline, CDR1 is LGHDT, CDR2 YNNKEL (reference sequence). CDR3 residues: CASSQGRLGGYTF. The DNA of the CDR3 is TGTGCCAGCAGCCAAGGACGGCTCGGGGGCTACACCTTC. Looking up the rest from reference TRBV3-1 and TRBJ1-2 gives the full variable domain: DTAVSQTPKYLVTQMGNDKSIKCEQNLGHDTMYWYKQDSKKFLKIMFSYNNKELIINETVPNRFSPKSPDKAHLNLHINSLELGDSAVYFCASSQGRLGGYTFGSGTRLTVV.

The chain couples TRBV11-2 to TRBJ2-2, with 9 positions matching TRBD2. The CDR3 runs to 16 residues. V dropped 2 bases and J dropped 2; count of bases not matched to a gene: 3. Germline CDR1 is SGHAT and CDR2 is FQNNGV. Here the CDR3 DNA reads TGTGCCAGCAGCTTAAAACTAGCGGGCAACACCGGGGAGCTGTTTTTT. It codes for CASSLKLAGNTGELFF.

This clonotype was counted between two and nine times. The CDR3 loop reads CASSVPGPVLWVYEQYF. DNA of the CDR3: TGTGCCAGCAGCGTTCCGGGACCCGTTCTTTGGGTCTACGAGCAGTACTTC. The chain recombines TRBV9 with TRBJ2-7; D tentatively reads TRBD1 or TRBD2 (5 bases each). This CDR3 contains 17 residues. V lost 2 bases and J 3 bases, leaving 21 bases between the germline ends. The V gene's germline CDR1 is SGDLS and CDR2 YYNGEE.

This chain connects TRBV5-1 to TRBJ2-3; weak D call: TRBD2 (5 bases). Germline assignment: CDR1 SGHRS and CDR2 YFSETQ. The CDR3 runs 14 residues. V lost 4 bases and J 5 bases, leaving 14 bases between the germline ends. The CDR3 reads CASSDARGKDTQYF. The CDR3 nucleotides read TGCGCCAGCAGCGATGCACGGGGTAAAGATACGCAGTATTTT.

The chain links TRBV19 to TRBJ1-2; 8 nucleotides agree with TRBD1. The CDR3 loop spans 16 amino acids. The germline CDR1 and CDR2 sequences are LNHDA and SQIVND (reference sequence). Losses at the gene ends were 8 bases for V and 4 bases for J; bases not matched to a gene: 15. The CDR3 DNA sequence: TGTGCCAGTTCCCCCCGTGAGGACAGGGCCCTCTATGGCTACACCTTC. It is translated as CASSPREDRALYGYTF.

The V call is TRBV5-1, the J call TRBJ1-2; D unclear. This CDR3 spans 16 amino acids. CDR1 is SGHRS, CDR2 YFSETQ, per germline. Trimming shortened V by 0 bases and J by 0 bases, and 12 bases separated the two germline ends. The chain's CDR3 is CASSLDPGSTNYGYTF. For the CDR3, the DNA is TGCGCCAGCAGCTTGGATCCGGGTTCGACTAACTATGGCTACACCTTC.